The clone carrying this T cell receptor beta chain came up a few times. Molecular barcoding with unique molecular identifiers was used for the TCRbeta library. TCRdb analysed the PCR reads with MiXCR anew, one entry per CDR3 protein. The sample records some 590,000 distinct CDR3 sequences, roughly a tenth being singletons. The sample originates from a study of T-cell reconstitution after alpha-beta-depleted transplantation in children. The CDR3 is 18 residues long. Trimming cost V 2 bases and J 0 bases, with 17 bases left between them. Germline CDR1 is SGHVS and CDR2 is FQNEAQ. The starting material was PBMCs from the stem cell graft donor, obtained from the stem cell graft. This TCR was sampled from a human donor who donated a stem cell graft to a child with acute myeloid leukemia. The chain links TRBV7-8 to TRBJ1-3; unclear D gene. DNA for the CDR3: TGTGCCAGCAGCTTAAGCCCAGACAAGGCCTACTCTGGAAACACCATATATTTT. It translates to CASSLSPDKAYSGNTIYF.